The 23 T cell receptor beta chains in this list originate from one sample, sequenced in a study of blood T cell repertoires in COVID-19. TCRdb's table, derived via immunoSEQ multiplex PCR, lists solely in-frame clones and lacks some. The table has some 670,000 clones, 85% to 90% seen once. Material for sequencing was peripheral blood. These receptors were taken from a woman aged 18-29 years with acute or convalescent COVID-19.

The V call is TRBV19, the J call TRBJ2-1; TRBD1 matches at 8 bases. Germline-derived CDR1 and CDR2 are LNHDA and SQIVND (reference sequence). With V trimmed by 6 bases and J by 9 bases, 16 bases remained unmatched. The CDR3 sequence is 16 residues long. This chain's CDR3 is CASSPGTGSILSEQFF. Here the CDR3 DNA reads TGTGCCAGTAGCCCCGGGACAGGTTCGATATTAAGTGAGCAGTTCTTC.

V and J are TRBV21-1 and TRBJ2-3; the table's D gene call, TRBD2, was not cross checked with the DNA. TRBV21-1 is tagged as a pseudogene. The CDR3 extends over 16 amino acids. CDR3 sequence reads: CASSTVRGDYTDTQYF. The CDR3 nucleotides are TGTGCCAGCAGCACGGTTCGGGGGGACTACACAGATACGCAGTATTTT.

The table lists this clone with a few counts. The genes are TRBV6-6 and TRBJ1-5; D gene unclear. The CDR3 sequence is 14 residues long. Germline CDR1 MNHNY, CDR2 SVGAGI (reference sequence). V was trimmed by 6 bases and J by 2 bases, leaving 11 bases between them. CDR3 sequence (DNA): TGTGCCAGCAGAACAGAACGAGGCAATCAGCCCCAGCATTTT. Amino acid sequence: CASRTERGNQPQHF.

This clone was seen once. The V call is TRBV19, the J call TRBJ1-3; D call uncertain. V lost 3 bases to trimming and J lost 0 bases, with 9 bases between them. In germline, CDR1 is LNHDA, CDR2 SQIVND (reference sequence). This CDR3 is built from 15 residues. CDR3 region: CASSIPGTSGNTIYF. CDR3 nucleotides: TGTGCCAGTAGTATTCCAGGAACCTCTGGAAACACCATATATTTT.

The chain is built from TRBV27 and TRBJ2-3, with TRBD2 matching over 12 bases. CDR3 length: 16 amino acids. Germline CDR1 reads MNHEY; CDR2 reads SMNVEV (reference sequence). V was pared by 6 bases and J by 2 bases, with 6 bases of the junction left unmatched. CDR3 sequence: CASSKLAGGTTDTQYF. CDR3 DNA: TGTGCCAGCAGCAAACTAGCGGGGGGAACCACAGATACGCAGTATTTT.

As for this clone: The sample carries other DNA sequences with the same CDR3. V usage is TRBV10-3 and J usage is TRBJ1-4; TRBD1 is a possible D gene (6 bases). CDR3 length: 15 residues. The V end was cut by 0 bases, the J end by 4 bases, with 9 bases between. CDR1 and CDR2 (germline): ENHRY, SYGVKD. CDR3: CAISESDRINEKLFF. The CDR3 DNA follows: TGTGCCATCAGTGAGTCTGACAGGATTAATGAAAAACTGTTTTTT.

The gene calls are TRBV19 and TRBJ2-2; 7 nucleotides align to TRBD2. The CDR3 runs 16 residues. The V gene's germline CDR1 is LNHDA and CDR2 SQIVND (reference sequence). V lost 6 bases and J lost 0; bases outside the gene matches: 7. CDR3 in amino acids: CASSLLTSANTGELFF. In DNA, the CDR3 is TGTGCCAGTAGCCTCCTTACTAGCGCGAACACCGGGGAGCTGTTTTTT.

The CDR3 bases are TGTGCCAGCAGTTACACAGGACAGGGGGCGCGAGAGCAGTACTTC. As protein: CASSYTGQGAREQYF. The chain has TRBV6-6 and TRBJ2-7; 11 nucleotides line up with TRBD1. J was trimmed by 7 bases and V by 2 bases; bases with no gene match: 7. The V gene's germline CDR1 is MNHNY and CDR2 SVGAGI (reference sequence). The CDR3 loop spans 15 amino acids.

The chain carries TRBV5-1 and TRBJ1-1; weak D call: TRBD1 (6 bases). The germline V gene encodes CDR1 SGHRS and CDR2 YFSETQ. The V end was cut by 4 bases, the J end by 0 bases, with 10 bases between. The CDR3 loop spans 14 amino acids. The CDR3 bases are TGCGCCAGCAGCCCAGGGGTTGTGAACACTGAAGCTTTCTTT. Translated, it gives CASSPGVVNTEAFF.

The V gene is TRBV7-2, the J gene TRBJ1-6, with TRBD1 matching over 9 bases. Germline assignment: CDR1 SGHTA and CDR2 FQGNSA. J lost 10 bases, V lost 5 bases, and 6 bases had no gene match. This CDR3 region has 14 residues. In DNA, the CDR3 is TGTGCCAGCAGCCAACAGGGGGCGAAGTCACCCCTCCACTTT. Amino acids: CASSQQGAKSPLHF.

This sequence joins TRBV4-2 and TRBJ1-5; 9 bases line up with TRBD1. This CDR3 is built from 15 residues. Germline lookup yields CDR1 LGHNA and CDR2 YNFKEQ. The V gene end was trimmed by 4 bases and the J gene end by 6 bases; junction bases not matched to a gene: 7. Here the CDR3 reads CASSRDRAVGQPQHF. In nucleotides, the CDR3 is TGTGCCAGCAGCCGGGACAGGGCGGTCGGTCAGCCCCAGCATTTT.

The DNA of the CDR3 is TGTGCCACCAGCCCGGGGGGAAACTATGGCTACACCTTC. Amino acid sequence: CATSPGGNYGYTF. The genes are TRBV15 and TRBJ1-2; tentatively, D is TRBD1 (5 bases). This CDR3 has 13 amino acids. Germline-derived CDR1 and CDR2 are LNHNV and YYDKDF (reference sequence). V lost 5 bases and J lost 2, with 9 bases in between.

The gene calls are TRBV28 and TRBJ1-2; 10 nucleotides match TRBD1. Looked up from germline, CDR1 is MDHEN and CDR2 is SYDVKM. The J segment lost 4 bases and the V segment lost 2 bases, leaving 4 bases of the junction unmatched. This CDR3 spans 15 amino acids. CDR3 in DNA: TGTGCCAGCAGTTTACCGACAGGGGGCGGCTATGGCTACACCTTC. Amino acids: CASSLPTGGGYGYTF.

V and J are TRBV11-2 and TRBJ2-2, with D unclear. CDR1 and CDR2 from the germline V gene are SGHAT and FQNNGV. The length of the CDR3 is 16 residues. V was cut by 6 bases and J by 5 bases, with 19 bases left in between. The CDR3 reads CASRIPGTKRTGELFF. CDR3 DNA: TGTGCCAGCAGGATCCCGGGTACAAAGAGGACCGGGGAGCTGTTTTTT.

The J gene is TRBJ1-6, the V gene TRBV11-2; D is uncertain. The germline gives CDR1 SGHAT, CDR2 FQNNGV. The CDR3 loop spans 14 amino acids. Trimming pared 5 bases from V and 10 bases from J, leaving 15 bases between. This CDR3 reads CASSPSLGVSPLHF. The CDR3 DNA sequence: TGTGCCAGCAGCCCTTCACTGGGAGTATCACCCCTCCACTTT.

The gene calls are TRBV6-1 and TRBJ1-2; 9 positions match TRBD1. Germline V gene data show CDR1 as MNHNS and CDR2 as SASEGT. The CDR3 consists of 14 residues. After removal of 3 bases from V and 7 bases from J, the junction contained 6 bases not matched to a gene. CDR3 in amino acids: CASSDPGQGFGYTF. The CDR3 DNA sequence: TGTGCCAGCAGTGATCCGGGACAGGGATTTGGCTACACCTTC.

Only a few counts were recorded for this clone. The chain links TRBV11-2 to TRBJ1-3; D not certain. This CDR3 contains 16 residues. The V gene's germline CDR1 is SGHAT and CDR2 FQNNGV. The ends were cut back, 3 bases at V and 1 base at J, with 13 bases in the middle. In nucleotides, the CDR3 is TGTGCCAGCAGCTTTCCTATCGACAATTCTGGAAACACCATATATTTT. Translation: CASSFPIDNSGNTIYF.

This chain links TRBV10-3 with TRBJ1-3; a weak D match, TRBD1 (6 bases). The CDR3 loop spans 15 amino acids. The germline V and J ends were trimmed by 4 bases and 1 base, with 11 bases remaining between them. The germline CDR1 and CDR2 sequences are ENHRY and SYGVKD. CDR3 sequence (DNA): TGTGCCATCAGTGTGGGGCAGGGGTCTGGAAACACCATATATTTT. It translates to CAISVGQGSGNTIYF.

V usage is TRBV27 and J usage is TRBJ2-3; 7 nucleotides line up with TRBD1. The ends lost 7 bases at V and 2 bases at J; junction bases unmatched: 12. There are 16 residues in the CDR3. Germline-derived CDR1 and CDR2 are MNHEY and SMNVEV (reference sequence). In nucleotides, the CDR3 is TGTGCCAGCACGGCGACAGGGTGGTCCTTCACAGATACGCAGTATTTT. Its translation is CASTATGWSFTDTQYF.

DNA for the CDR3: TGTGCCAGCAGCTTTAGCGCAGCCCTCACAGATACGCAGTATTTT. Amino acids: CASSFSAALTDTQYF. The rearrangement links TRBV7-2 to TRBJ2-3, with D tentatively TRBD2 (5 bases). The CDR3 has 15 residues. V gave up 3 bases and J gave up 2 bases, with 12 bases separating them. Germline lookup yields CDR1 SGHTA and CDR2 FQGNSA.

The V gene is TRBV5-1, the J gene TRBJ2-7; weak D call: TRBD1 (6 bases). Germline-derived CDR1 and CDR2 are SGHRS and YFSETQ. The CDR3 loop spans 15 amino acids. V lost 0 bases, J lost 3 bases, and 13 bases lay in between. This CDR3 reads CASSLGGGGHYEQYF. The CDR3 nucleotides are TGCGCCAGCAGCTTGGGAGGGGGTGGTCACTACGAGCAGTACTTC.

The V and J genes are TRBV24-1 and TRBJ2-6; 7 bases line up with TRBD2. Germline V gives CDR1 KGHDR, CDR2 SFDVKD. This CDR3 has 15 residues. V lost 5 bases, J lost 0 bases, and 0 bases stayed unmatched. The CDR3 loop reads CATSAGGSGANVLTF. CDR3 nucleotide sequence: TGTGCCACCAGTGCGGGGGGCTCTGGGGCCAACGTCCTGACTTTC.

V is TRBV25-1 and J is TRBJ1-2; 7 positions agree with TRBD1. The trim removed 1 base at V and 0 bases at J, leaving 5 bases unmatched. The CDR3 spans 16 residues. The germline V gene encodes CDR1 MGHDK and CDR2 SYGVNS. As DNA, the CDR3 is TGTGCCAGCAGTGAATCTAGGGACAGCGCTAACTATGGCTACACCTTC. This gives the protein CASSESRDSANYGYTF.